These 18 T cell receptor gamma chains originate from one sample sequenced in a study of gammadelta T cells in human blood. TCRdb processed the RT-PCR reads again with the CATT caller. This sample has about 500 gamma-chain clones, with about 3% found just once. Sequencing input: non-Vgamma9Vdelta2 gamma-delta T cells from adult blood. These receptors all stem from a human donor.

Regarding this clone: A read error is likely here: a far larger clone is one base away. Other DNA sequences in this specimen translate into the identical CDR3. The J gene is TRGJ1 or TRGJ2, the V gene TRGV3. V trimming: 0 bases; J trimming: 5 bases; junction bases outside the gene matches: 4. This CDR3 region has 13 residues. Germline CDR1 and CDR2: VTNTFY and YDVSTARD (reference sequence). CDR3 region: CATWDRLDYKKLF. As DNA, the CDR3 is TGTGCCACCTGGGACAGGTTGGATTATAAGAAACTCTTT.

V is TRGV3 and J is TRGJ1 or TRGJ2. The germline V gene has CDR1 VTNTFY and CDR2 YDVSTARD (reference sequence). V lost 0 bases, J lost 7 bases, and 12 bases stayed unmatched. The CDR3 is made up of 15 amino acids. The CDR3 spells CATWDRGSLRYKKLF. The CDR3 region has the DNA TGTGCCACCTGGGACAGGGGCTCCCTCCGGTATAAGAAACTCTTT.

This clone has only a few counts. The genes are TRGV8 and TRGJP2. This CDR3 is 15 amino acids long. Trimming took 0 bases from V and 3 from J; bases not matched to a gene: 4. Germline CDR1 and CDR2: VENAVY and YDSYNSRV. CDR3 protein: CATWDRRGSDWIKTF. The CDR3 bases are TGTGCCACCTGGGATAGGAGGGGTAGTGATTGGATCAAGACGTTT.

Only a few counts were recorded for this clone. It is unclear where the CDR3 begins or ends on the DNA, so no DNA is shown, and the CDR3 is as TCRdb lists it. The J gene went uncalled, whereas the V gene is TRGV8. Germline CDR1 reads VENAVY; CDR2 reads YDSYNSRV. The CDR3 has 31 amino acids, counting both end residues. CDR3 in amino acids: CATWDRTIIRNSLAVEQHLLSQVSIGRIQHF.

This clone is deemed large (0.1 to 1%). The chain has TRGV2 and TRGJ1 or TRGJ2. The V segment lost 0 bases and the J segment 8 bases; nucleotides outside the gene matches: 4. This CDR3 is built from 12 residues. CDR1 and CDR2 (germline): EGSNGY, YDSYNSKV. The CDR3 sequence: CATWDGQNKKLF. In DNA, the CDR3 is TGTGCCACCTGGGACGGGCAAAATAAGAAACTCTTT.

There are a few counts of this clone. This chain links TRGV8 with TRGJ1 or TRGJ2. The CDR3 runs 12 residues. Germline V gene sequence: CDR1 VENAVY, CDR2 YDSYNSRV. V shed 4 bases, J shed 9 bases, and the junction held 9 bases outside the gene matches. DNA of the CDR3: TGTGCCACCTGGGACAACGAGCTTAAGAAACTCTTT. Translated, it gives CATWDNELKKLF.

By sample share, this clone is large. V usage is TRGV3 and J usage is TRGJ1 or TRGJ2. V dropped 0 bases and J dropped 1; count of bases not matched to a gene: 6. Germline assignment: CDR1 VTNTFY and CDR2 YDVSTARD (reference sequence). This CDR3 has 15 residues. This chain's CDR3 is CATWDRPRNYYKKLF. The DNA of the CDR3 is TGTGCCACCTGGGACAGGCCTCGAAATTATTATAAGAAACTCTTT.

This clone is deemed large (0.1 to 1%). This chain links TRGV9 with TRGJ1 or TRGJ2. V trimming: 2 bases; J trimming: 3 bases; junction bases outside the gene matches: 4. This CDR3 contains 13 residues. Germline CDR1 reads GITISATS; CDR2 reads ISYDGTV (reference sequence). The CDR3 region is CALWEALYYKKLF. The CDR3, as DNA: TGTGCCTTGTGGGAGGCCCTTTATTATAAGAAACTCTTT.

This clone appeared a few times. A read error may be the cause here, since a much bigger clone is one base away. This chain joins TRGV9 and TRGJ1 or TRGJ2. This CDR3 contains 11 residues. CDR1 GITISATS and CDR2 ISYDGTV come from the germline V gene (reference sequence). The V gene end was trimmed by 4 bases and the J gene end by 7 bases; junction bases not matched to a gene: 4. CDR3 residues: CALWDPYKKLF. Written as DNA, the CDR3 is TGTGCCTTGTGGGATCCATATAAGAAACTCTTT.

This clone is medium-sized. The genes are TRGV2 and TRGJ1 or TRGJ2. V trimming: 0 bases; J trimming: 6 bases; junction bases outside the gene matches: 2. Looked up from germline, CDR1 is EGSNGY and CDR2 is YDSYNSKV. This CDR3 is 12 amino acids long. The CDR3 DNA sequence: TGTGCCACCTGGGACGGGCGTTATAAGAAACTCTTT. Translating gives CATWDGRYKKLF.

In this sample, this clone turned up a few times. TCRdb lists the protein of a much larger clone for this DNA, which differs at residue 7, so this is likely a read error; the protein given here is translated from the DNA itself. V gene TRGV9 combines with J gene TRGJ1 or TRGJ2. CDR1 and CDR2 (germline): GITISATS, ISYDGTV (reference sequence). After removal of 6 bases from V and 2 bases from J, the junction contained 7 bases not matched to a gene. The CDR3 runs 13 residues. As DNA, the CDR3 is TGTGCCTTGTGGTCGTCGCATTATTATAAGAAACTCTTT. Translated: CALWSSHYYKKLF.

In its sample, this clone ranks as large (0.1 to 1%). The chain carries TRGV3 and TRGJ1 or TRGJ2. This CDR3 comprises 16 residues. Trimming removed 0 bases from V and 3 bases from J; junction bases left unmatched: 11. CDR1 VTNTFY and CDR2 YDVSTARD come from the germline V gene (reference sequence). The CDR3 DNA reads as TGTGCCACCTGGGACAGGCCCCAAACAATTTATTATAAGAAACTCTTT. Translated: CATWDRPQTIYYKKLF.

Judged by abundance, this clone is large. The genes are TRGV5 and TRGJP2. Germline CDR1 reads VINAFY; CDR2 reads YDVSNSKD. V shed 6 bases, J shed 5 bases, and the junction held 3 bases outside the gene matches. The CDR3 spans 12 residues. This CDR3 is CATWISDWIKTF. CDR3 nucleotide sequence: TGTGCCACCTGGATCAGTGATTGGATCAAGACGTTT.

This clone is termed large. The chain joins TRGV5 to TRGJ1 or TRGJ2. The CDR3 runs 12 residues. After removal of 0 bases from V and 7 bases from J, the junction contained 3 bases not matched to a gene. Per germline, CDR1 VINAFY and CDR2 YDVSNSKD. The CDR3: CATWDRGYKKLF. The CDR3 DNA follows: TGTGCCACCTGGGACAGGGGATATAAGAAACTCTTT.

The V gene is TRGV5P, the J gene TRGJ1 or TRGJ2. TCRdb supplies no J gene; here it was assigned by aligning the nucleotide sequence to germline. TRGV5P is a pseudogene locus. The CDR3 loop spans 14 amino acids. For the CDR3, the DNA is TGTGCCACCGCAGGCAACCCAAGGCATTATAAGAAACTCTTT. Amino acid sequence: CATAGNPRHYKKLF.

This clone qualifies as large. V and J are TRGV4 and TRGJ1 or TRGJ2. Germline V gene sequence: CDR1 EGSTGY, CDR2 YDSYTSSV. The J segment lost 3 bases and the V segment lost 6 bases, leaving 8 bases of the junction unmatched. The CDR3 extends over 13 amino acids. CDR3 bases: TGTGCCACCTGGAGTTATGCTTATTATAAGAAACTCTTT. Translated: CATWSYAYYKKLF.

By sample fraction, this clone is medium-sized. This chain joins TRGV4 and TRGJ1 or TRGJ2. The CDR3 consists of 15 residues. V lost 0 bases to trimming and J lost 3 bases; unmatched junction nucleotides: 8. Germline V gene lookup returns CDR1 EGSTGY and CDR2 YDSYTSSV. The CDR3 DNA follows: TGTGCCACCTGGGATGGGCCCTGGACTTATTATAAGAAACTCTTT. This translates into CATWDGPWTYYKKLF.

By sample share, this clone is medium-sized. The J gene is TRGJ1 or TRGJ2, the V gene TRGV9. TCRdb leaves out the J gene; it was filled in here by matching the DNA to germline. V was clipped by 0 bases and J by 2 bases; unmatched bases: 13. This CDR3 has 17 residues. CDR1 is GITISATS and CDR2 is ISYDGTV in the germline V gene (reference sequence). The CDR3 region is CALWEVHFRPYYYKKLF. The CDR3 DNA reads TGTGCCTTGTGGGAGGTGCACTTTCGCCCCTATTATTATAAGAAACTCTTT.